This T cell receptor (beta chain) was captured in a study of shared clonotypes between healthy human individuals. About the research overall: Aged 18 to 49, the donors were a couple of women and three men.

Germline V lookup: CDR1 SGHNT, CDR2 YYREEE (reference sequence). The CDR3 runs 19 residues. J lost 3 bases, V lost 0 bases, and 9 bases had no gene match. Across several immunoSEQ plates, the genomic DNA of each subset was split evenly. The table came from immunoSEQ multiplex PCR; TCRdb's copy has only in-frame clones and leaves some out. The sample records a few million clones, over 90% being singletons. The rearrangement uses TRBV5-4 and TRBJ2-2; 12 nucleotides line up with TRBD2. The clonotype comes from a man aged 18 to 29 in good health. Some clones in this sample may be carry-over from other donors' samples. Sequencing was performed on naive CD4+ T cells from PBMCs. The subset here: CD45RA+ positively selected. The CDR3 region is CASSLVLLAGGGDTGELFF. The CDR3, as DNA: TGTGCCAGCAGCTTGGTTTTACTAGCGGGAGGAGGGGACACCGGGGAGCTGTTTTTT.